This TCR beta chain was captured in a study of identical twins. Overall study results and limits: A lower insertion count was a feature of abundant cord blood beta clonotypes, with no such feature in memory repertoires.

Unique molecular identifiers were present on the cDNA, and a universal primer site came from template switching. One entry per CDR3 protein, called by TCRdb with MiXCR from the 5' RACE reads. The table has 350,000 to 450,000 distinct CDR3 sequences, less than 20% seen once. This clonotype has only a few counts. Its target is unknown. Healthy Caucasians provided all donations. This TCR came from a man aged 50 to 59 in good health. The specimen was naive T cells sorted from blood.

CDR3 coding DNA: TGTGCCAGCAGGGTAGCGGGAAGCTCCTACGAGCAGTACTTC. This codes for CASRVAGSSYEQYF. The chain couples TRBV12-3 or TRBV12-4 to TRBJ2-7, with 8 bases matching TRBD2. V was clipped by 6 bases and J by 0 bases; unmatched bases: 4. The CDR3 is 14 amino acids.